The clone carrying this T cell receptor beta chain was picked up a small number of times. Its antigen is still unknown. Germline trimming cut 4 bases from V and 5 bases from J; bases unmatched to any gene: 13. Per germline, CDR1 SGDLS and CDR2 YYNGEE. CDR3 length: 16 residues. The data stem from a study of blood T cells in healthy people across ages. Study-level results: Among T cells, TCR beta diversity per million cells dropped roughly linearly as age rose. More naive CD4+ cells and higher diversity marked long-lived donors relative to aged donors.

The authors ran a second PCR of roughly 6 to 12 cycles using a sample-barcoded 5' primer and a J-beta primer mix. From the 5' RACE reads, TCRdb called clonotypes with MiXCR, one entry per CDR3 protein. The table has about 1,800,000 distinct CDR3 sequences, about 30% seen once. Each donor gave approximately 9.5 milliliters of peripheral blood. This TCR was recovered from a woman aged 25 to 39 in good health. The sample comprised blood. The chain has TRBV9 and TRBJ2-7, with 9 bases lining up with TRBD1. CDR3: CASSPTWDRVRNEQYF. CDR3 nucleotides: TGTGCCAGCAGCCCCACCTGGGACAGGGTTAGGAACGAGCAGTACTTC. The entire variable domain, with the rest obtained from reference TRBV9 and TRBJ2-7, is as follows: DSGVTQTPKHLITATGQRVTLRCSPRSGDLSVYWYQQSLDQGLQFLIQYYNGEERAKGNILERFSAQQFPDLHSELNLSSLELGDSALYFCASSPTWDRVRNEQYFGPGTRLTVT.